Detailed here is one TCR beta chain. Profiling relied on immunoSEQ multiplex PCR, and the TCRdb table lists in-frame clones only, not all of them. This table holds approximately 200,000 clones, around 87% found once. This record comes from a study of blood T cell repertoires in COVID-19. Turning to the study itself: Samples representing acute and convalescent COVID-19 were sourced from the United States, Italy and Spain.

CDR3 size: 13 residues. Germline trimming cut 5 bases from V and 5 bases from J; bases unmatched to any gene: 4. In germline, CDR1 is SGHTA, CDR2 FQGNSA. The receptor was isolated from a woman aged 18 to 35 in a cohort exposed to, infected with or recovered from COVID-19 (not recorded which). The chain joins TRBV7-2 to TRBJ1-2; 8 bases are shared with TRBD1. The sequenced sample consisted of PBMCs or T cells enriched from blood (not recorded which). CDR3 sequence (DNA): TGTGCCAGCAGCACGGGACAGGATTATGGCTACACCTTC. Residues: CASSTGQDYGYTF.